These 24 T cell receptor beta chains came from one sample sequenced in a study of CXCR3-negative and CXCR3-positive naive CD8 T cells. The TRB libraries of cDNA were built by UMI-labeled 5' RACE. TCRdb derives one entry per CDR3 protein from the 5' RACE reads, leaving out DNA. This sample's clone table lists some 130,000 distinct CDR3 sequences. Specimen: naive CXCR3- CD8+ T cells from blood. Noted subset: CD45RO-CCR7+CD27+CD95- naive CD8+ T cells lacking CXCR3 (TNR3-). These receptors were obtained from a human donor in good health. Some clones in this sample may be carry-over from other donors' samples.

The CDR3 spells CSVVEDLGSGLGGYTF. The V call is TRBV29-1, the J call TRBJ1-2. Germline CDR1 SQVTM, CDR2 ANQGSEA. The CDR3 covers 16 residues.

The chain recombines TRBV4-1 with TRBJ2-1; the TRBD2 assignment by TCRdb is unverifiable without DNA. The CDR3 runs 17 residues. Germline values: CDR1 MGHRA, CDR2 YSYEKL. CDR3 sequence reads: CASSRTVGTRDYNEQFF.

J is TRBJ1-2 and V is TRBV25-1; the TCRdb call, TRBD1, lacks DNA for checking. Germline loops: CDR1 MGHDK, CDR2 SYGVNS. This CDR3 contains 20 residues. CDR3 amino acids: CASSEYPASDDRGRDYGYTF.

The rearrangement uses TRBV6-5 and TRBJ2-2; without DNA, the TCRdb call of TRBD2 cannot be checked. Germline V CDR1 and CDR2: MNHEY, SVGAGI. The CDR3 runs to 16 residues. CDR3: CASGLAGEVDTGELFF.

The chain combines TRBV4-3 with TRBJ2-7; TCRdb's assignment of TRBD1 cannot be checked, as there is no DNA. CDR1 and CDR2 (germline): LGHNA, YSLEER. CDR3 length: 17 residues. This CDR3 is CASSQYFSGGVGDEQYF.

The CDR3 sequence: CASSLQIPEQYF. The chain couples TRBV7-2 to TRBJ2-7. CDR1 is SGHTA, CDR2 FQGNSA, per germline. The CDR3 sequence is 12 residues long.

The chain joins TRBV7-9 to TRBJ2-7; TCRdb's D call of TRBD2 is untestable without DNA. This CDR3 region has 15 residues. Germline-derived CDR1 and CDR2 are SEHNR and FQNEAQ (reference sequence). The CDR3 loop reads CASSLGVGRDYEQYF.

The chain's CDR3 is CASGTGRGTEAFF. J is TRBJ1-1 and V is TRBV28; the TRBD1 assignment by TCRdb is unverifiable without DNA. Germline loops: CDR1 MDHEN, CDR2 SYDVKM. CDR3 size: 13 residues.

This sequence joins TRBV7-8 and TRBJ2-1. This CDR3 region has 15 residues. Germline-derived CDR1 and CDR2 are SGHVS and FQNEAQ. The CDR3 reads CASSSVATSYNEQFF.

The chain joins TRBV13 to TRBJ2-7; TCRdb selects TRBD1, and the lack of DNA leaves this call unchecked. CDR3 size: 15 residues. Germline CDR1 and CDR2: PRHDT and FYEKMQ (reference sequence). The CDR3 loop is CASSYSLEGSSEQYF.

CDR3 in amino acids: CASTSGHEQYF. The J gene is TRBJ2-7, the V gene TRBV7-9; the TRBD2 assignment by TCRdb is unverifiable without DNA. The CDR3 is 11 amino acids. Germline V gene sequence: CDR1 SEHNR, CDR2 FQNEAQ (reference sequence).

This chain uses TRBV5-1 with TRBJ2-7; checking the TCRdb D call of TRBD1 is not possible without DNA. From germline, CDR1 is SGHRS and CDR2 YFSETQ. The CDR3 totals 14 residues. CDR3 loop: CASSPGRGKYEQYF.

CDR3 region: CASSLVGTADNQPQHF. The chain employs TRBV7-2 and TRBJ1-5; the TRBD1 assignment by TCRdb is unverifiable without DNA. The CDR3 loop spans 16 amino acids. Germline V gene sequence: CDR1 SGHTA, CDR2 FQGNSA.

The genes are TRBV7-9 and TRBJ2-3. Germline CDR1 SEHNR, CDR2 FQNEAQ (reference sequence). The CDR3 runs to 15 residues. CDR3: CASSSPTKNTDTQYF.

The rearrangement uses TRBV20-1 and TRBJ2-1. This CDR3 has 11 amino acids. CDR1 is DFQATT and CDR2 is SNEGSKA in the germline V gene (reference sequence). CDR3 residues: CSAPIQDEQFF.

The chain couples TRBV20-1 to TRBJ2-1; lacking DNA, the TRBD2 call made by TCRdb goes unchecked. This CDR3 spans 14 amino acids. The germline gives CDR1 DFQATT, CDR2 SNEGSKA (reference sequence). CDR3 sequence: CRPLGRSSYNEQFF.

The chain has TRBV20-1 and TRBJ2-1; TCRdb reports TRBD2, a call that lacks DNA to check it against. The germline V gene has CDR1 DFQATT and CDR2 SNEGSKA (reference sequence). The CDR3 loop spans 14 amino acids. The CDR3 loop is CSALTSFPYNEQFF.

The J gene is TRBJ2-3, the V gene TRBV2; the D call from TCRdb, TRBD2, cannot be confirmed without DNA. Looked up from germline, CDR1 is SNHLY and CDR2 is FYNNEI. The CDR3 totals 17 residues. CDR3 loop: CASSEEALAGGQDTQYF.

CDR3 protein: CSVRAGEESSPLHF. The V call is TRBV20-1, the J call TRBJ1-6. Germline lookup yields CDR1 DFQATT and CDR2 SNEGSKA (reference sequence). CDR3 size: 14 residues.

This sequence joins TRBV7-2 and TRBJ2-3. Germline loops: CDR1 SGHTA, CDR2 FQGNSA. CDR3 length: 13 residues. The CDR3 protein is CASSLLRADTQYF.

The rearrangement uses TRBV28 and TRBJ2-3; lacking DNA, the TRBD1 call made by TCRdb goes unchecked. Germline CDR1 and CDR2: MDHEN and SYDVKM. CDR3 size: 16 residues. The CDR3 loop is CASSLFGTQHTDTQYF.

The V and J genes are TRBV27 and TRBJ2-1; TCRdb reports TRBD1, a call that lacks DNA to check it against. The CDR3 covers 14 residues. The germline gives CDR1 MNHEY, CDR2 SMNVEV (reference sequence). The CDR3 is CASSSVIGGQEQFF.

The chain couples TRBV27 to TRBJ2-7; the D call of TRBD2 rests on TCRdb alone, since no DNA is present to check it. Germline CDR1 MNHEY, CDR2 SMNVEV (reference sequence). The CDR3 runs to 15 residues. The CDR3 sequence is CASSYAGTSGYEQYF.

The rearrangement uses TRBV5-6 and TRBJ2-3; TCRdb names TRBD1, which stays unverified in the absence of DNA. This CDR3 comprises 14 residues. Germline V lookup: CDR1 SGHDT, CDR2 YYEEEE. The CDR3 reads CASSSGTGAATQYF. The full variable domain, rest sourced from reference TRBV5-6 and TRBJ2-3, is DAGVTQSPTHLIKTRGQQVTLRCSPKSGHDTVSWYQQALGQGPQFIFQYYEEEERQRGNFPDRFSGHQFPNYSSELNVNALLLGDSALYLCASSSGTGAATQYFGPGTRLTVL.